The subject of this entry is one T cell receptor (beta chain). What it binds is not known. The data were taken from a study of cytomegalovirus exposure and HLA in healthy donors. General observations from the study: CMV serostatus alone was available as immune exposure information. High sensitivity and specificity were reportedly achieved when the classifier diagnosed cytomegalovirus status.

CDR1 is MNHEY and CDR2 is SMNVEV in the germline V gene (reference sequence). The CDR3 totals 13 residues. Trimming shortened V by 1 base and J by 4 bases, and 7 bases separated the two germline ends. Donors were ostensibly healthy at sampling, although undocumented immune exposures were probable. Amplification used 60 Vbeta primers and 13 Jbeta primers. Assay: immunoSEQ multiplex PCR; the TCRdb copy retains only in-frame clones and omits some. The sample's table shows 140,000 to 150,000 clones. The sequenced sample consisted of PBMCs. V usage is TRBV27 and J usage is TRBJ1-2; D call uncertain. The receptor's source is a woman in her forties or fifties in good health and CMV-seronegative. CDR3 nucleotides: TGTGCCAGCAGTTTATATGCAGGCTATGGCTACACCTTC. Its protein product is CASSLYAGYGYTF.